This TCR beta chain is from a study of shared clonotypes between healthy human individuals (dated by TCRdb to about 2020). Regarding the research as a whole: A couple of women and a few men aged 18 to 49 years were included in the cohort. For each donor, three plates each were used for CD4 naive and CD4 memory, two plates were used for CD8 naive, and one plate was used for CD8 memory. To estimate repertoire size and how much clonotype sharing occurs between individuals, the study deeply sequenced the blood TCR repertoires of five healthy adults. Different laboratories and diverse techniques were used to prepare libraries and sequence TCR repertoires, to increase sequencing depth and limit assay-specific biases. Per donor, leukapheresis produced somewhere between about 0.9 and 9 billion PBMCs. Study-wide conclusions, independent of this receptor: Even with the large sequencing depth, rarefaction of the sorted-subset datasets indicated that sequencing was incomplete. Only blood was sampled, and tissue TCR repertoires likely differ from those in blood. Estimated clonotype richness was generally larger for naive than for memory subsets. Compared with non-shared clonotypes, clonotypes shared by all four sorted-subset donors had higher generation probabilities. About 4.5% of naive CD4, more than 3% of naive CD8, about 2.5% of memory CD4, and roughly 0.4% of memory CD8 clonotypes were shared across several donors. Pairwise subsampling indicated that sequencing depth was expected to affect the degree of clonotype sharing among donors. The genetic and exposure-history diversity represented was limited by the small number of donors.

Regarding this clone: The clone's antigen remains unknown. Nothing much larger sits one base from this clone, and base qualities are not available.

Donors were healthy HIV-negative adults with no recently reported acute infections or vaccinations. Every donor was a Caucasian adult living in Nashville, Tennessee, USA. Magnetic negative selection was used to enrich CD4+ T cells, after which naive cells were positively selected on CD45RA and the negative fraction became the memory subset. After blood collection by leukapheresis, PBMCs were isolated using Ficoll-Histopaque density gradient centrifugation and then cryopreserved in the vapor phase of liquid nitrogen. Analytical flow cytometry was used to check the purity and quantity of every magnetically sorted T cell population. Genomic DNA was isolated from every sorted fraction and measured by UV absorbance on a Nanodrop 2000c. TCR CDR3 regions were amplified from genomic DNA by multiplex PCR using the deep immunoSEQ assay. Extracted genomic DNA from each cell subset was spread evenly across all wells of several immunoSEQ 96-well plates, with each plate serving as a replicate. Each replicate PCR for sorted subsets received around 0.2 ug genomic DNA, equal to tens of thousands of T cell genomes. The purified libraries were quantified using a Qubit 3.0 fluorometer, sized with a Bioanalyzer 2100, and then quantified again using the KAPA Library Quantification kit. Each immunoSEQ 96-well plate was sequenced on its own single-read 150-cycle Illumina NextSeq 550 flow cell. Processing in the source paper ran as follows. Because the immunoSEQ output held only junctional sequences and lacked quality scores, the filtering could not match the filtering applied to full-length reads. Sequences were annotated with PyIR, a Python wrapper for IgBLAST v1.9, using IMGT germline references to assign V/J genes and CDR3. Any read was removed if the V/J assignment was weak (E-value above 1e-6), the CDR3 was missing, or the read contained stop codons, out-of-frame junctions, or ambiguous translated residues. V3J clonotypes were defined as sequences sharing an identical inferred V gene, J gene, and CDR3 amino acid sequence. The percentage overlap between two repertoires was calculated by dividing the number of shared unique clonotypes by the size of the smaller repertoire. Richness of each repertoire was evaluated using RTK rarefaction, the Chao1 estimator, and Recon v2.1 estimates of unobserved clonotypes. Generation probabilities for all TCRbeta clonotypes obtained by the gDNA method from several donors were computed using OLGA. As stored in TCRdb, this immuneACCESS dataset retains in-frame rearrangements with V and J assigned. A fraction of the clones does not appear; measured against another copy, unresolved V genes explain less than half of the discrepancy, and the remainder lacks a known reason. V and J calls and clone size are copied from that table; D and trimming were computed from the DNA. The sample yields some 1,100,000 clones; approximately 80% were counted once. The leading ten clones occupy more than 0.5% of the sample.

The germline V gene supplies CDR1 SGHTA and CDR2 FQGNSA. The CDR3 spans 12 residues, from the cysteine through the phenylalanine. The entry retains the CDR3 DNA only, 36 bases that are in frame from base 1. V was cut back by 4 bases and J by 4 bases, leaving a gap of 7 bases between them. Sequencing was done on a sample of memory CD4+ T cells from PBMCs. The cell subset or site label here, explained by the study, means: CD45RA-negative fraction. Recombination linked TRBV7-2 to TRBJ2-5; no confident D gene assignment can be made. The receptor was isolated from a man between 18 and 35 years old in good health. Some clones in this sample may be carry-over from other donors' samples. The CDR3 loop reads CASSSNRETQYF. Here is the DNA: TGTGCCAGCAGCTCGAACCGAGAGACCCAGTACTTC. With the rest looked up from the reference TRBV7-2 and TRBJ2-5 genes rather than sequenced, the full variable domain is GAGVSQSPSNKVTEKGKDVELRCDPISGHTALYWYRQSLGQGLEFLIYFQGNSAPDKSGLPSDRFSAERTGGSVSTLTIQRTQQEDSAVYLCASSSNRETQYFGPGTRLLVL.